Each of the 8 T cell receptor beta chains below was sequenced from the same sample in a study of regulatory T cells in long-lasting Graves disease. According to the study, TCR beta libraries were built with iRepertoire HTBI primers and CDR3-region Arm-PCR. TCRdb redid the calling of the multiplex PCR reads with MiXCR, one entry per CDR3 protein. The table lists 350,000 to 450,000 distinct CDR3 sequences, around 21% of them singletons. Stated time point: persistent/refractory GD, antithyroid drugs over 5 years with positive TRAb. PBMC RNA served as the TCR library source. Specimen: peripheral blood mononuclear cells (PBMCs), collected when the disease was refractory, from a patient treated with antithyroid drugs. These TCRs come from a female donor with Graves disease.

This chain joins TRBV9 and TRBJ2-1; 7 nucleotides agree with TRBD2. CDR1 is SGDLS, CDR2 YYNGEE, per germline. Trimming at V came to 1 base and at J to 8 bases, leaving 9 bases not matched to a gene. The CDR3 length is 15 residues. The CDR3 here is CASSVRGERYHEQFF. In DNA form, the CDR3 reads TGTGCCAGCAGCGTACGGGGGGAGAGATACCATGAGCAGTTCTTC. Drawing the rest from reference TRBV9 and TRBJ2-1, the complete variable domain is DSGVTQTPKHLITATGQRVTLRCSPRSGDLSVYWYQQSLDQGLQFLIQYYNGEERAKGNILERFSAQQFPDLHSELNLSSLELGDSALYFCASSVRGERYHEQFFGPGTRLTVL.

This clonotype was seen a few times. The V call is TRBV4-3, the J call TRBJ1-1, with a possible D match to TRBD1 (5 bases). Trimming took off 1 base at V and 2 bases at J, with 14 bases between the two ends. CDR1 is LGHNA and CDR2 is YSLEER in the germline V gene. There are 16 residues in the CDR3. The CDR3 here is CASSQGGDRSNTEAFF. In DNA, the CDR3 is TGCGCCAGCAGCCAAGGAGGGGACCGCTCAAACACTGAAGCTTTCTTT.

The chain recombines TRBV6-2 or TRBV6-3 with TRBJ1-2; D not certain. This CDR3 contains 13 residues. Between the trimmed V and J ends, which lost 2 bases and 4 bases, there was a span of 8 bases. Per germline, CDR1 MNHEY and CDR2 SVGEGT. The CDR3 DNA reads TGTGCCAGCAGTTACCTGAGGAGCTATGGCTACACCTTC. Its translation: CASSYLRSYGYTF.

A remark on this clonotype: A much larger clonotype is one base distant, so this may be a read error. V is TRBV19 and J is TRBJ2-7, with D perhaps matching TRBD2 (6 bases). This CDR3 is built from 14 residues. Germline assignment: CDR1 LNHDA and CDR2 SQIVND (reference sequence). CDR3 amino acids: CAGSRLAESTKQYF. CDR3 nucleotides: TGTGCCGGTAGTAGGTTAGCGGAGAGTACGAAGCAGTACTTC.

This chain connects TRBV30 to TRBJ1-1; D gene ambiguous. This CDR3 contains 11 residues. Germline values: CDR1 GTSNPN, CDR2 SVGIG (reference sequence). Trimming removed 0 bases at V and 8 bases at J, with 7 bases between. Written as DNA, the CDR3 is TGTGCCTGGAGTGTTTCAGGAGAAGCTTTCTTT. It yields the protein CAWSVSGEAFF.

In this sample, this clonotype turned up many times. The V call is TRBV7-9, the J call TRBJ1-6; 11 nucleotides agree with TRBD1. Germline assignment: CDR1 SEHNR and CDR2 FQNEAQ (reference sequence). Losses at the gene ends were 5 bases for V and 7 bases for J; bases not matched to a gene: 7. The CDR3 length is 16 residues. The CDR3 DNA follows: TGTGCCAGCAGCCCACTCGGGACAGGGGGAAATTCACCCCTCCACTTT. Its translation: CASSPLGTGGNSPLHF.

The CDR3 protein is CASSLRVVQETQYF. In DNA, the CDR3 is TGTGCCAGCTCACTTCGAGTGGTACAAGAGACCCAGTACTTC. The J gene is TRBJ2-5, the V gene TRBV18; no reliable D call. The CDR3 has 14 residues. Germline CDR1 and CDR2: KGHSH and LQKENI. Trimming cost V 4 bases and J 2 bases, with 11 bases left between them.

The chain uses TRBV14 and TRBJ1-4, with D hard to call. Germline V gene lookup returns CDR1 SGHDN and CDR2 FVKESK. V was shortened by 0 bases and J by 6 bases, with 14 bases between the two germline ends. This CDR3 is built from 16 residues. The CDR3 sequence is CASSQEPQAGYEKLFF. The CDR3 DNA reads as TGTGCCAGCAGCCAAGAACCGCAGGCGGGTTATGAAAAACTGTTTTTT.